This TCR beta chain was sequenced for a study of identical twins' blood T cells (dated by TCRdb to the early 2010s). About the investigation overall: The approximately twelve libraries, six for the alpha chain and six for the beta chain, yielded roughly 50 million Illumina reads in total. To assess how genetics influences repertoire formation, the study used next-generation sequencing to compare the TCR alpha and beta chain repertoires of three pairs of monozygous twins. The paper's findings and limits, for the study overall: V gene usage, even among non-selected out-of-frame TCRbeta clonotypes, was reported to be markedly more similar within twin pairs than between unrelated donors. The study stated that the proposed role of the TCRalpha J segment in MHC recognition during thymic selection needs to be validated by independent studies. Because the twins were raised together, environmental influences could not be ruled out as an explanation for the similarity between twins. Among the most abundant TCRbeta clonotypes, each donor shared more CDR3 sequences with her twin than with unrelated donors. The count of CDR3 clonotypes shared by two donors depended mainly on the product of the two donors' cloneset sizes, and twins did not clearly depart from this trend.

The method was 5' RACE. TCRdb lists the instrument as Illumina Genome Analyzer IIx. RNA-based TCR cDNA libraries were prepared by a previously described protocol with several modifications. To prevent cross-contamination, sample-specific barcodes were added to both ends of each TCR cDNA library during cDNA synthesis and amplification. Processing in the source paper ran as follows. Between about 85,000 and nearly 550,000 clonotypes were identified per individual, with about 2.2 to 4 million CDR3-containing reads per library. Reads carrying improper barcode index combinations were removed, after which the MiTCR software was used to build a cloneset for each library. MiTCR filtered or rescued low-quality reads and corrected PCR and sequencing errors when assembling CDR3 clonotypes. Artificial out-of-frame clonotypes were removed by being mapped to in-frame sequences, with one indel in the CDR3 allowed. Similarity of V and J gene usage between donors was measured as Jensen-Shannon divergence divided by mean entropy. TCRdb passed the public sequencing reads through fastp at Q25 and MiXCR, retaining productive beta sequences. Entries are consolidated by CDR3 protein sequence, retaining the most common genes and DNA. The V and J calls and clone size come from TCRdb's table, not from the authors' own analysis. This sample is represented by a few hundred thousand distinct CDR3 sequences; around 30% of them were singletons. The top ten clones comprise 6.1% of the sample.

Worth noting for this clonotype: The antigen it recognizes is unknown. No per-base quality is available; no much larger clone lies one base away.

V is cut by 0 bases and J by 7 bases, and the space between the germline ends is 10 bases. CDR1 and CDR2 were assigned from the germline V gene as SGDLS and YYNGEE. Inclusive of the bounding cysteine and phenylalanine, the CDR3 is 14 residues long. The only DNA kept is the CDR3, 42 bases in frame from the first base. The donors were six healthy women who made up three monozygous twin pairs. All three twin pairs had been raised together and were thought likely to have encountered the same vaccines and infectious agents. RNA was isolated from peripheral blood mononuclear cells and used to prepare TCR cDNA libraries.

The chain is assembled from TRBV9 and TRBJ2-2, with no confident D gene call. This TCR was sampled from a woman aged 18-55 years in good health. Material: PBMCs. The nucleotide sequence reads TGTGCCAGCAGCGTAGGCGGACCTGTCGGGGAGCTGTTTTTT. This encodes CASSVGGPVGELFF.